The source of this TCR beta chain is a study of T cell responses to AZD1222 COVID-19 vaccine. CDR3 length: 17 amino acids. Germline V gene sequence: CDR1 SGHRS, CDR2 YFSETQ. V lost 1 base to trimming and J lost 3 bases; unmatched junction nucleotides: 9. Measured with immunoSEQ multiplex PCR; TCRdb has only the in-frame clones, and not every one. Among fewer than 110,000 clones, 80% to 90% were seen once, and the ten largest hold 10% to 13%. The TCR was taken from an adult who received the AZD1222 COVID-19 vaccine. The sample here was peripheral blood, taken 28 days after the second AZD1222 dose. V is TRBV5-1 and J is TRBJ2-7, with 11 bases that match TRBD2. The CDR3 is CASSLRLAGGPRYEQYF. CDR3 nucleotides: TGCGCCAGCAGCTTGCGGCTAGCGGGAGGACCCCGCTACGAGCAGTACTTC. The full variable domain, with the rest looked up from reference TRBV5-1 and TRBJ2-7, is KAGVTQTPRYLIKTRGQQVTLSCSPISGHRSVSWYQQTPGQGLQFLFEYFSETQRNKGNFPGRFSGRQFSNSRSEMNVSTLELGDSALYLCASSLRLAGGPRYEQYFGPGTRLTVT.